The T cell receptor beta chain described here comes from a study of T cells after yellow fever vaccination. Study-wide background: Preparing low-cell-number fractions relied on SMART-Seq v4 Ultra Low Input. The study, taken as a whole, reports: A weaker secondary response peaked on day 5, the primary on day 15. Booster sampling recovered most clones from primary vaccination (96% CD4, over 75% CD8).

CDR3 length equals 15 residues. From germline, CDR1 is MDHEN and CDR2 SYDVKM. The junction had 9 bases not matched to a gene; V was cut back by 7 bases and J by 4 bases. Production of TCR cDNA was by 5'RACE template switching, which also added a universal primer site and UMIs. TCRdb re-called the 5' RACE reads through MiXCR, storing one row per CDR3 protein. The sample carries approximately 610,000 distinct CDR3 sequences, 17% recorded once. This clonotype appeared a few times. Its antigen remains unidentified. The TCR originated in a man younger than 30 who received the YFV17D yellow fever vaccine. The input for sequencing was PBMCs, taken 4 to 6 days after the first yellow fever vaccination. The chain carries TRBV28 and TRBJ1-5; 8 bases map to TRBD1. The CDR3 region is CASNAPGQGNQPQHF. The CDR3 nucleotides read TGTGCCAGCAATGCTCCCGGACAGGGTAATCAGCCCCAGCATTTT.